A single sample is the source of the 4 T cell receptor beta chains below, sequenced in a study of T cell responses to AZD1222 COVID-19 vaccine. Profiled with immunoSEQ multiplex PCR; TCRdb holds only in-frame clones, not every one. The profile shows about 160,000 clones, more than 90% of them singletons. The sequencing used peripheral blood, collected 28 days after the second AZD1222 dose. These receptors were taken from an adult who received the AZD1222 COVID-19 vaccine.

The chain uses TRBV4-1 and TRBJ1-6; 8 bases align to TRBD1. The CDR3 spans 15 residues. Germline loops: CDR1 MGHRA, CDR2 YSYEKL. With V trimmed by 6 bases and J by 9 bases, 10 bases remained unmatched. The CDR3 DNA reads as TGCGCCAGCAGGAGCCCCGGACAGGGACGTTCACCCCTCCACTTT. It is translated as CASRSPGQGRSPLHF.

The chain couples TRBV9 to TRBJ2-3, with 10 bases matching TRBD2. CDR1 is SGDLS and CDR2 is YYNGEE in the germline V gene. There are 15 residues in the CDR3. J gave up 2 bases and V 3 bases, and 3 bases lay outside the gene matches. CDR3: CASSGTSGHTDTQYF. DNA for the CDR3: TGTGCCAGCAGCGGGACTAGCGGACACACAGATACGCAGTATTTT. Looking up the rest from reference TRBV9 and TRBJ2-3 gives the full variable domain: DSGVTQTPKHLITATGQRVTLRCSPRSGDLSVYWYQQSLDQGLQFLIQYYNGEERAKGNILERFSAQQFPDLHSELNLSSLELGDSALYFCASSGTSGHTDTQYFGPGTRLTVL.

V is TRBV7-2 and J is TRBJ2-1; D might be TRBD2 (6 bases). CDR1 is SGHTA, CDR2 FQGNSA, per germline. This CDR3 is 16 amino acids long. V was trimmed by 3 bases and J by 8 bases, leaving 20 bases between them. The CDR3 here is CASSLGVAYTGDEQFF. The CDR3, as DNA: TGTGCCAGCAGCTTGGGGGTCGCATATACGGGGGATGAGCAGTTCTTC.

The chain joins TRBV3-1 (or the pseudogene TRBV3-2) to TRBJ2-4; possibly TRBD1 for D (6 bases). Germline V gene lookup returns CDR1 LGHDT and CDR2 YNNKEL (reference sequence). Trimming shortened V by 6 bases and J by 4 bases, and 16 bases separated the two germline ends. This CDR3 region has 15 residues. This chain's CDR3 is CASSQAQGAKNIQYF. DNA for the CDR3: TGTGCCAGCAGTCAGGCACAGGGAGCGAAAAACATTCAGTACTTC.